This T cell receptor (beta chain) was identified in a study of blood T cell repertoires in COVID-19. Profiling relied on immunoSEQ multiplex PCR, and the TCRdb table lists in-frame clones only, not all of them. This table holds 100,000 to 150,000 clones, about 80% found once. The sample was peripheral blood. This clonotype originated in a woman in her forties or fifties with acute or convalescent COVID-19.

In nucleotides, the CDR3 is TGTGCCAGCAGCCAAGACGGCGGGGGGGCCTCCTACAATGAGCAGTTCTTC. This encodes CASSQDGGGASYNEQFF. This sequence joins TRBV3-1 (or the pseudogene TRBV3-2) and TRBJ2-1, with 9 bases that match TRBD2. The junction had 3 bases not matched to a gene; V was cut back by 0 bases and J by 0 bases. CDR3 length: 17 amino acids. CDR1 is LGHDT and CDR2 is YNNKEL in the germline V gene (reference sequence).